These T cell receptor beta chains were read from a single sample in a study of T cells in Graves' hyperthyroidism and ophthalmopathy. Each CDR3 protein gets one entry after TCRdb re-called the multiplex PCR reads with MiXCR. The sample consists of approximately 520,000 distinct CDR3 sequences, about 20% of them appearing once. The sequenced material came from blood. These receptors all come from a man aged 18 to 35 with Graves' hyperthyroidism. CDR3s include the opening cysteine and the closing phenylalanine or tryptophan. D genes are given only for firm matches. Where a row states a size, it is once, few, many or the class of an expanded clone; other rows omit it.

v_call,d_call,j_call,clone_size,cdr3_aa,cdr3_nt
TRBV10-3,NA,TRBJ1-5,many,CAISESTTGLAGWPQHF,TGTGCCATCAGTGAGTCGACGACAGGACTAGCGGGGTGGCCCCAGCATTTT
TRBV20-1,NA,TRBJ2-7,NA,CSARRGLDASEQYF,TGCAGTGCTAGAAGAGGGCTAGATGCTTCCGAGCAGTACTTC
TRBV29-1,NA,TRBJ2-5,many,CSVEGVGGLQETQYF,TGCAGCGTTGAGGGGGTGGGGGGACTCCAAGAGACCCAGTACTTC
TRBV28,NA,TRBJ1-1,NA,CASRENRVTTEAFF,TGTGCCAGCAGAGAAAACAGGGTGACGACTGAAGCTTTCTTT
TRBV7-8,NA,TRBJ2-7,many,CASSRGFGYEQYF,TGTGCCAGCAGCCGAGGGTTTGGCTACGAGCAGTACTTC
TRBV19,NA,TRBJ1-1,many,CASSSWGVNTEAFF,TGTGCCAGTAGCTCCTGGGGGGTGAACACTGAAGCTTTCTTT
TRBV6-5,TRBD2,TRBJ2-7,many,CASIAGGGTYEQYF,TGTGCCAGCATCGCGGGGGGAGGAACCTACGAGCAGTACTTC
TRBV20-1,NA,TRBJ2-2,NA,CSARHTDHRDTGELFF,TGCAGTGCTAGACACACGGACCACAGGGACACCGGGGAGCTGTTTTTT
TRBV28,TRBD1,TRBJ1-2,many,CASSRTGRDYGYTF,TGTGCCAGCAGCCGGACAGGCAGGGACTATGGCTACACCTTC
TRBV19,TRBD1,TRBJ2-7,many,CASSAHGLRDRSSEQYF,TGTGCCAGTAGTGCTCATGGACTCCGGGACAGGTCCTCCGAGCAGTACTTC
TRBV11-2,NA,TRBJ2-7,few,CASSLKFEFEF,TGTGCCAGCAGCTTAAAGTTCGAGTTCGAGTTC
TRBV11-1,NA,TRBJ1-2,NA,CASSLGPPPSTGQRANYGYTF,TGTGCCAGCAGCTTAGGGCCCCCCCCCTCGACAGGACAACGAGCTAACTATGGCTACACCTTC
TRBV6-5,NA,TRBJ1-1,NA,CASSYSPQDTEAFF,TGTGCCAGCAGTTACTCGCCGCAGGATACTGAAGCTTTCTTT